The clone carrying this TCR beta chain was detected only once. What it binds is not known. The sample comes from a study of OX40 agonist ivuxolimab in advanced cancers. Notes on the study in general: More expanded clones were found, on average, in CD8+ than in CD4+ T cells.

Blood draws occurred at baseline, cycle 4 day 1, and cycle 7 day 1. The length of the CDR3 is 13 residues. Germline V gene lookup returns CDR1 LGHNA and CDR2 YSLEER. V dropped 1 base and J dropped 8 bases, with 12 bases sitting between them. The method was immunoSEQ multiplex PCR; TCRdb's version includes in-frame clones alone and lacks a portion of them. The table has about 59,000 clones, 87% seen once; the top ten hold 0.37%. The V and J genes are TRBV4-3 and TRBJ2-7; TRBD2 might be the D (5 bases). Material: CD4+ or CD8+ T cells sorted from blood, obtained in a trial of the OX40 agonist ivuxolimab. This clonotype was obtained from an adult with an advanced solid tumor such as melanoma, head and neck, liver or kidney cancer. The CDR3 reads CASSQGRSTQQYF. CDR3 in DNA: TGCGCCAGCAGCCAAGGGAGGAGTACTCAGCAGTACTTC.